This note documents a single T cell receptor beta chain sequence. This entry belongs to a study of shared clonotypes between healthy human individuals. Assay used: immunoSEQ multiplex PCR; TCRdb lists only in-frame clones, some missing. The sample holds fewer than 800,000 clones; 92% are singletons and the top ten take about 24%. Naive CD8 cells were CD45RO-negative, positively selected for CCR7, excluding terminally differentiated effector memory CD45RA+ cells. The sequencing sample was made of naive CD8+ T cells sorted from blood. The receptor was isolated from a man aged 25 to 45 in good health.

The CDR3 protein is CASSTKWTPYEQYF. The CDR3 DNA sequence: TGTGCCAGCAGCACTAAGTGGACACCCTACGAGCAGTACTTC. The chain carries TRBV5-6 and TRBJ2-7, with a tentative D call TRBD1 (5 bases). Trimming took 4 bases from V and 2 from J, leaving 13 bases between them. CDR1 SGHDT and CDR2 YYEEEE come from the germline V gene. This CDR3 comprises 14 residues. The variable domain in full, completed from reference TRBV5-6 and TRBJ2-7, reads DAGVTQSPTHLIKTRGQQVTLRCSPKSGHDTVSWYQQALGQGPQFIFQYYEEEERQRGNFPDRFSGHQFPNYSSELNVNALLLGDSALYLCASSTKWTPYEQYFGPGTRLTVT.